These 32 T cell receptor beta chains originate from one sample sequenced in a study of T cells after yellow fever vaccination. TCRdb reprocessed the 5' RACE reads with MiXCR, giving one entry per CDR3 protein. This sample has 500,000 to 650,000 distinct CDR3 sequences, with roughly 17% found just once. The material sequenced was PBMCs, taken roughly 5 days after the first yellow fever vaccination. Receptors were obtained from a man between 18 and 35 years old who received the YFV17D yellow fever vaccine.

The chain recombines TRBV4-3 with TRBJ2-7; D call uncertain. The CDR3 contains 15 residues. CDR1 and CDR2 (germline): LGHNA, YSLEER. Trimming pared 1 base from V and 1 base from J, leaving 11 bases between. The CDR3 protein is CASSQGHSASYEQYF. For the CDR3, the DNA is TGCGCCAGCAGCCAAGGCCACTCCGCGTCCTACGAGCAGTACTTC.

This chain links TRBV5-5 with TRBJ2-7; D is unresolved. The germline V gene has CDR1 SGHKS and CDR2 YYEKEE (reference sequence). V was pared by 4 bases and J by 1 base, with 6 bases between. The CDR3 runs 12 residues. The CDR3 DNA reads as TGTGCCAGCAGCCCGAGGTCCTACGAGCAGTACTTC. It codes for CASSPRSYEQYF.

CDR3 loop: CAWSGQNIQYF. Here the CDR3 DNA reads TGTGCCTGGAGTGGGCAAAACATTCAGTACTTC. The genes are TRBV30 and TRBJ2-4; D remains ambiguous. Germline CDR1 is GTSNPN and CDR2 is SVGIG (reference sequence). V was clipped by 1 base and J by 5 bases, with 3 bases between them. The CDR3 has 11 amino acids.

The chain employs TRBV20-1 and TRBJ2-1; D may be TRBD1 or TRBD2 (5 bases each). Trimming shortened V by 0 bases and J by 9 bases, and 15 bases separated the two germline ends. This CDR3 region has 14 residues. The germline CDR1 and CDR2 sequences are DFQATT and SNEGSKA (reference sequence). The chain's CDR3 is CSARDLSGTGEQFF. The CDR3 coding sequence is TGCAGTGCTAGAGATCTGTCCGGGACGGGTGAGCAGTTCTTC.

V usage is TRBV7-2 and J usage is TRBJ1-2, with D hard to call. The CDR3 sequence is 13 residues long. V was pared by 5 bases and J by 4 bases, with 11 bases between. Germline V gene lookup returns CDR1 SGHTA and CDR2 FQGNSA. CDR3 protein: CASSRLTVYGYTF. The CDR3 DNA sequence: TGTGCCAGCAGCCGTCTGACTGTCTATGGCTACACCTTC.

This chain connects TRBV14 to TRBJ2-1, with 10 bases identical to TRBD2. Germline CDR1 is SGHDN and CDR2 is FVKESK. J lost 8 bases, V lost 0 bases, and 4 bases had no gene match. The CDR3 length is 15 residues. The CDR3 sequence: CASSQETSGRDEQFF. The CDR3 bases are TGTGCCAGCAGCCAAGAGACTAGCGGGCGGGATGAGCAGTTCTTC.

The chain joins TRBV7-2 to TRBJ2-5, with 7 bases lining up with TRBD2. The CDR3 is 14 amino acids. Unmatched junction bases numbered 9, after V lost 7 bases and J lost 4 bases. Looked up from germline, CDR1 is SGHTA and CDR2 is FQGNSA. CDR3: CASNLRSSGETQYF. The DNA of the CDR3 is TGTGCCAGCAACCTGCGGTCTAGCGGAGAGACCCAGTACTTC.

V and J are TRBV7-3 and TRBJ1-2; D may be TRBD1 (5 bases). V was pared by 5 bases and J by 8 bases, with 15 bases between. The germline CDR1 and CDR2 sequences are SGHTA and FQGTGA. The CDR3 has 13 residues. The CDR3 bases are TGTGCCAGCAGCCCCGGCAGGGTCGGGGGCTACACCTTC. This gives the protein CASSPGRVGGYTF.

This clonotype was counted between two and nine times. The chain couples TRBV5-6 to TRBJ2-7; a possible D gene is TRBD1 (8 bases). This CDR3 region has 14 residues. V was trimmed by 4 bases and J by 6 bases, leaving 17 bases between them. Germline CDR1 reads SGHDT; CDR2 reads YYEEEE. In DNA, the CDR3 is TGTGCCAGCAGCCCTCGGGGGGACAGGAGCGAGCAGTACTTC. This translates into CASSPRGDRSEQYF. The complete variable domain, with remaining parts taken from reference TRBV5-6 and TRBJ2-7, reads DAGVTQSPTHLIKTRGQQVTLRCSPKSGHDTVSWYQQALGQGPQFIFQYYEEEERQRGNFPDRFSGHQFPNYSSELNVNALLLGDSALYLCASSPRGDRSEQYFGPGTRLTVT.

This clonotype was detected only a few times. The chain carries TRBV19 and TRBJ1-4, with 9 bases identical to TRBD1. V lost 5 bases, J lost 8 bases, and 6 bases stayed unmatched. The CDR3 contains 14 residues. The V gene's germline CDR1 is LNHDA and CDR2 SQIVND (reference sequence). CDR3 protein: CASSLGTGQEKLFF. The CDR3 DNA follows: TGTGCCAGTAGTTTGGGGACAGGGCAAGAAAAACTGTTTTTT. Full variable domain (outside the CDR3, taken from reference TRBV19 and TRBJ1-4): DGGITQSPKYLFRKEGQNVTLSCEQNLNHDAMYWYRQDPGQGLRLIYYSQIVNDFQKGDIAEGYSVSREKKESFPLTVTSAQKNPTAFYLCASSLGTGQEKLFFGSGTQLSVL.

This clonotype was counted a few times. This chain joins TRBV11-2 and TRBJ2-1; 8 bases align to TRBD2. In germline, CDR1 is SGHAT, CDR2 FQNNGV. V trimming: 6 bases; J trimming: 5 bases; junction bases outside the gene matches: 9. The CDR3 extends over 15 amino acids. The CDR3 DNA is TGTGCCAGCAGTATAAGGATAGCGGGAAACAATGAGCAGTTCTTC. It encodes CASSIRIAGNNEQFF.

Points on this clonotype: One end of the junction varies from germline; a read error may be responsible. V gene TRBV2 combines with J gene TRBJ2-5; a weak D match, TRBD1 (6 bases). The CDR3 sequence is 14 residues long. CDR1 and CDR2 from the germline V gene are SNHLY and FYNNEI. The CDR3 nucleotides read TGTGCCAGCAATGAACAGGGCACCCAAGAGACCCAGTACTTC. Translation: CASNEQGTQETQYF. The variable domain in full, completed from reference TRBV2 and TRBJ2-5, reads EPEVTQTPSHQVTQMGQEVILRCVPISNHLYFYWYRQILGQKVEFLVSFYNNEISEKSEIFDDQFSVERPDGSNFTLKIRSTKLEDSAMYFCASNEQGTQETQYFGPGTRLLVL.

This sequence joins TRBV27 and TRBJ1-2, with TRBD1 matching over 9 bases. The CDR3 loop spans 14 amino acids. After removal of 1 base from V and 8 bases from J, the junction contained 5 bases not matched to a gene. Looked up from germline, CDR1 is MNHEY and CDR2 is SMNVEV (reference sequence). CDR3 residues: CASSLWTGEGGYTF. Written as DNA, the CDR3 is TGTGCCAGCAGTTTATGGACAGGGGAGGGAGGCTACACCTTC.

This clonotype came up a few times. V gene TRBV4-1 combines with J gene TRBJ2-5; TRBD2 might be the D (5 bases). Per germline, CDR1 MGHRA and CDR2 YSYEKL. V gave up 0 bases and J gave up 5 bases, with 10 bases separating them. The CDR3 runs to 14 residues. CDR3 sequence (DNA): TGCGCCAGCAGCCAAGATCAGAGGGTGGAGACCCAGTACTTC. This codes for CASSQDQRVETQYF.

The gene calls are TRBV30 and TRBJ2-1; D remains ambiguous. CDR1 GTSNPN and CDR2 SVGIG come from the germline V gene (reference sequence). The ends were cut back, 5 bases at V and 1 base at J, with 9 bases in the middle. CDR3 length: 13 amino acids. CDR3 DNA sequence: TGTGCCTGGCGGCAGCCATCCTACAATGAGCAGTTCTTC. Translating gives CAWRQPSYNEQFF.

J is TRBJ1-2 and V is TRBV19; 7 bases map to TRBD1. CDR1 LNHDA and CDR2 SQIVND come from the germline V gene (reference sequence). CDR3 length: 15 amino acids. Unmatched junction bases numbered 11, after V lost 6 bases and J lost 4 bases. As DNA, the CDR3 is TGTGCCAGTAGCACTCCAACAGGGGATGGCTATGGCTACACCTTC. Amino acids: CASSTPTGDGYGYTF. The entire variable domain, with the rest obtained from reference TRBV19 and TRBJ1-2, is as follows: DGGITQSPKYLFRKEGQNVTLSCEQNLNHDAMYWYRQDPGQGLRLIYYSQIVNDFQKGDIAEGYSVSREKKESFPLTVTSAQKNPTAFYLCASSTPTGDGYGYTFGSGTRLTVV.

The chain links TRBV7-2 to TRBJ1-5, with unresolved D. The CDR3 covers 13 residues. Trimming pared 2 bases from V and 5 bases from J, leaving 7 bases between. Germline assignment: CDR1 SGHTA and CDR2 FQGNSA. CDR3 amino acids: CASSLREYQPQHF. Here the CDR3 DNA reads TGTGCCAGCAGCTTAAGGGAATATCAGCCCCAGCATTTT.

V gene TRBV11-2 combines with J gene TRBJ2-1, with 10 nucleotides matching TRBD2. This CDR3 has 16 residues. CDR1 and CDR2 from the germline V gene are SGHAT and FQNNGV. Losses at the gene ends were 0 bases for V and 4 bases for J; bases not matched to a gene: 3. Here the CDR3 reads CASSLEAGGLYNEQFF. The CDR3 nucleotides are TGTGCCAGCAGCTTAGAAGCGGGGGGGCTTTACAATGAGCAGTTCTTC.

V usage is TRBV6-6 and J usage is TRBJ1-1, with 9 bases identical to TRBD1. The V gene end was trimmed by 11 bases and the J gene end by 3 bases; junction bases not matched to a gene: 7. CDR3 length: 13 amino acids. Germline lookup yields CDR1 MNHNY and CDR2 SVGAGI (reference sequence). The DNA of the CDR3 is TGTGCCGGGGGACAGGGAGGGTACACTGAAGCTTTCTTT. This gives the protein CAGGQGGYTEAFF.

The V gene is TRBV9, the J gene TRBJ2-1, with 8 positions matching TRBD2. V was clipped by 3 bases and J by 3 bases; unmatched bases: 2. This CDR3 has 14 amino acids. Germline V CDR1 and CDR2: SGDLS, YYNGEE. The CDR3 here is CASSAGGYYNEQFF. DNA of the CDR3: TGTGCCAGCAGCGCGGGGGGGTACTACAATGAGCAGTTCTTC.

V usage is TRBV27 and J usage is TRBJ2-7; D is possibly TRBD1 or TRBD2 (5 bases each). With 1 base removed from V and 0 bases from J, the gap between germline ends came to 7 bases. The germline V gene has CDR1 MNHEY and CDR2 SMNVEV (reference sequence). CDR3 length: 14 amino acids. The CDR3 is CASSLWGSSYEQYF. In DNA form, the CDR3 reads TGTGCCAGCAGTTTATGGGGGAGCTCCTACGAGCAGTACTTC.

Only a few counts were recorded for this clonotype. V gene TRBV5-1 combines with J gene TRBJ2-2; 8 bases line up with TRBD1. Germline V gives CDR1 SGHRS, CDR2 YFSETQ. The CDR3 sequence is 15 residues long. The V gene end was trimmed by 5 bases and the J gene end by 1 base; junction bases not matched to a gene: 4. This CDR3 is CASRSGQGNTGELFF. The CDR3 DNA is TGCGCCAGCAGGAGCGGACAGGGGAACACCGGGGAGCTGTTTTTT.

This chain uses TRBV12-3 or TRBV12-4 with TRBJ2-1; TRBD2 matches 9 bases. CDR3 length equals 13 residues. The junction had 4 bases not matched to a gene; V was cut back by 5 bases and J by 8 bases. CDR3 bases: TGTGCCAGCAGTCGACTAGCGGCTCATGAGCAGTTCTTC. This codes for CASSRLAAHEQFF.

The V call is TRBV10-3, the J call TRBJ2-2, with 11 bases aligning to TRBD1. From germline, CDR1 is ENHRY and CDR2 SYGVKD. The CDR3 has 17 amino acids. Unmatched junction bases numbered 9, after V lost 3 bases and J lost 6 bases. The CDR3 DNA follows: TGTGCCATCAGTGAATTGGACAGGGGGCGCTCGGCCGGGGAGCTGTTTTTT. This translates into CAISELDRGRSAGELFF.

The J gene is TRBJ1-1, the V gene TRBV18; 7 nucleotides line up with TRBD1. This CDR3 comprises 11 residues. The J segment lost 3 bases and the V segment lost 10 bases, leaving 2 bases of the junction unmatched. CDR1 and CDR2 (germline): KGHSH, LQKENI. Here the CDR3 DNA reads TGTGCCACCAGGGGGGACACTGAAGCTTTCTTT. It is translated as CATRGDTEAFF.

This sequence joins TRBV4-1 and TRBJ2-5, with 10 bases fitting TRBD1. The CDR3 runs to 15 residues. Losses at the gene ends were 4 bases for V and 6 bases for J; bases not matched to a gene: 8. The germline V gene has CDR1 MGHRA and CDR2 YSYEKL. The DNA of the CDR3 is TGCGCCAGCAGCCTGGGGGAGACAGGGGGCCAGACCCAGTACTTC. Its protein product is CASSLGETGGQTQYF.

The chain joins TRBV12-3 or TRBV12-4 to TRBJ1-2; D is ambiguous. V lost 2 bases, J lost 8 bases, and 12 bases lay in between. The length of the CDR3 is 13 residues. The CDR3 loop is CASSLLSGRGYTF. The CDR3 DNA is TGTGCCAGCAGTTTATTGAGTGGGAGGGGCTACACCTTC.

The table lists this clonotype with many counts. The CDR3 coding sequence is TGTGCCAGCAGGCAAAAGCGGGGGGCCACAGATACGCAGTATTTT. Translated, it gives CASRQKRGATDTQYF. This chain uses TRBV11-2 with TRBJ2-3; 9 bases line up with TRBD2. V lost 6 bases and J lost 2; bases outside the gene matches: 6. Germline-derived CDR1 and CDR2 are SGHAT and FQNNGV. The CDR3 loop spans 15 amino acids.

This chain links TRBV7-8 with TRBJ2-5; 7 bases map to TRBD1. Germline values: CDR1 SGHVS, CDR2 FQNEAQ. With 4 bases clipped from V and 3 bases from J, the junction kept 5 bases outside the gene matches. The CDR3 spans 14 residues. The CDR3 DNA reads as TGTGCCAGCAGCTCAGTGGGACAGAAAGAGACCCAGTACTTC. Encoded protein: CASSSVGQKETQYF.

This clonotype came up a few times. The chain is built from TRBV19 and TRBJ2-2; TRBD2 matches at 8 bases. Losses at the gene ends were 5 bases for V and 4 bases for J; bases not matched to a gene: 6. The CDR3 consists of 15 residues. Germline V gene lookup returns CDR1 LNHDA and CDR2 SQIVND (reference sequence). CDR3 in amino acids: CASSGTSGPTGELFF. The CDR3 bases are TGTGCCAGTAGTGGTACTAGCGGTCCCACCGGGGAGCTGTTTTTT.

The chain combines TRBV7-2 with TRBJ2-1, with D possibly being TRBD1 (6 bases). Per the germline V gene, CDR1 is SGHTA and CDR2 is FQGNSA. CDR3 size: 15 residues. V was trimmed by 2 bases and J by 1 base, leaving 9 bases between them. The CDR3 DNA sequence: TGTGCCAGCAGCTTACCCCAGGGGTCCTACAATGAGCAGTTCTTC. This gives the protein CASSLPQGSYNEQFF.

This clonotype was observed many times. The chain uses TRBV20-1 and TRBJ2-3; no firm D call. The CDR3 has 12 amino acids. V shed 6 bases and J shed 3 bases, with 10 bases lying between them. Germline assignment: CDR1 DFQATT and CDR2 SNEGSKA (reference sequence). The CDR3 DNA reads TGCAGTGCAGCGCCGATGACAGATACGCAGTATTTT. It encodes CSAAPMTDTQYF.